These 21 T cell receptor beta chains were all obtained from the same sample, sequenced in a study of beta chain features in type 1 diabetes. Every bit of the isolated RNA underwent reverse transcription, so sequencing read expressed TCRB transcripts. Produced via immunoSEQ multiplex PCR; TCRdb's table is partial and in-frame only. The table has under 250,000 clones, roughly 15% seen once. The sequencing sample was made of naive CD4+ T cells from blood. These receptors were obtained from a woman aged 40 to 50 in good health.

This clone was detected a few times. The chain is built from TRBV19 and TRBJ2-1; 10 bases agree with TRBD1. Per the germline V gene, CDR1 is LNHDA and CDR2 is SQIVND (reference sequence). V lost 8 bases, J lost 5 bases, and 9 bases stayed unmatched. The CDR3 contains 15 residues. The CDR3 region is CASLDRGRTNNEQFF. The CDR3 bases are TGTGCCAGTCTGGACAGGGGGAGAACTAACAATGAGCAGTTCTTC.

This clone was observed a few times. The CDR3 here is CASSPGLAGGYGEQFF. Written as DNA, the CDR3 is TGCGCCAGCAGCCCAGGACTAGCGGGGGGGTATGGTGAGCAGTTCTTC. This chain connects TRBV5-1 to TRBJ2-1; 15 positions agree with TRBD2. V dropped 4 bases and J dropped 9; count of bases not matched to a gene: 8. The CDR3 spans 16 residues. CDR1 and CDR2 from the germline V gene are SGHRS and YFSETQ.

This clone was recorded a few times. The chain has TRBV11-2 and TRBJ1-5, with D possibly TRBD1 on 6 matching bases. The V gene's germline CDR1 is SGHAT and CDR2 FQNNGV. V dropped 4 bases and J dropped 5 bases, with 18 bases sitting between them. The CDR3 consists of 16 residues. The CDR3 bases are TGTGCCAGCAGCTCCCTGGCCAGGGGACGGGATCAGCCCCAGCATTTT. Encoded protein: CASSSLARGRDQPQHF.

The chain links TRBV7-2 to TRBJ1-5; 7 bases align to TRBD1. Germline V gives CDR1 SGHTA, CDR2 FQGNSA. This CDR3 comprises 15 residues. J lost 3 bases, V lost 4 bases, and 6 bases had no gene match. The DNA of the CDR3 is TGTGCCAGCAGCTCGGAGGGACAGTTCAATCAGCCCCAGCATTTT. Its translation is CASSSEGQFNQPQHF.

This clone was observed a few times. The rearrangement joins TRBV5-1 to TRBJ2-7, with 8 bases aligning to TRBD1. Trimming took 3 bases from V and 1 from J; bases not matched to a gene: 3. Per germline, CDR1 SGHRS and CDR2 YFSETQ. There are 14 residues in the CDR3. CDR3 residues: CASSSRGQSYEQYF. CDR3 DNA: TGCGCCAGCAGCTCCAGGGGGCAATCCTACGAGCAGTACTTC.

A few counts support this clone. The chain couples TRBV4-1 to TRBJ2-7, with 7 bases matching TRBD1. CDR1 is MGHRA, CDR2 YSYEKL, per germline. J gave up 0 bases and V 2 bases, and 10 bases lay outside the gene matches. The CDR3 consists of 17 residues. CDR3 residues: CASSQLPGQVTSYEQYF. The CDR3 DNA reads TGCGCCAGCAGCCAATTGCCTGGACAGGTCACCTCCTACGAGCAGTACTTC.

J is TRBJ2-3 and V is TRBV6-5; D is uncertain. Germline-derived CDR1 and CDR2 are MNHEY and SVGAGI. The CDR3 spans 12 residues. V lost 5 bases to trimming and J lost 6 bases, with 9 bases between them. The CDR3 DNA follows: TGTGCCAGCAGTCCGACTCGGGATACGCAGTATTTT. This encodes CASSPTRDTQYF.

The sample holds a few counts of this clone. The rearrangement links TRBV5-4 to TRBJ2-1, with TRBD2 matching over 11 bases. Germline CDR1 reads SGHNT; CDR2 reads YYREEE (reference sequence). The J segment lost 1 base and the V segment lost 4 bases, leaving 13 bases of the junction unmatched. The CDR3 spans 19 residues. CDR3 bases: TGTGCCAGCAGCACGGGGGTAGCGGGGGGGTCCGGATCCTACAATGAGCAGTTCTTC. Translation: CASSTGVAGGSGSYNEQFF.

The chain combines TRBV7-2 with TRBJ1-5; TRBD1 aligns across 9 bases. Losses at the gene ends were 5 bases for V and 7 bases for J; bases not matched to a gene: 9. The CDR3 covers 15 residues. The germline gives CDR1 SGHTA, CDR2 FQGNSA. The CDR3 is CASSPRGQGGQPQHF. CDR3 nucleotide sequence: TGTGCCAGCAGCCCAAGGGGACAGGGTGGCCAGCCCCAGCATTTT.

This chain links TRBV6-1 with TRBJ1-5; no definite D call. There are 18 residues in the CDR3. CDR1 MNHNS and CDR2 SASEGT come from the germline V gene. Deletions cut 2 bases from V and 5 bases from J, with 22 bases between. CDR3: CASSEYGRQALIDQPQHF. The CDR3 coding sequence is TGTGCCAGCAGTGAATATGGGAGGCAGGCGCTTATTGATCAGCCCCAGCATTTT.

This clone was seen a few times. This sequence joins TRBV4-1 and TRBJ2-1, with TRBD2 identical over 10 bases. Germline CDR1 reads MGHRA; CDR2 reads YSYEKL. CDR3 size: 17 residues. Trimming cost V 0 bases and J 4 bases; bases outside gene matches: 6. The CDR3 reads CASSQELWTSGYNEQFF. DNA for the CDR3: TGCGCCAGCAGCCAAGAATTATGGACTAGCGGTTACAATGAGCAGTTCTTC.

This clone has only a few counts. This chain uses TRBV19 with TRBJ2-5; 7 bases are shared with TRBD2. Looked up from germline, CDR1 is LNHDA and CDR2 is SQIVND (reference sequence). This CDR3 has 15 residues. V was clipped by 3 bases and J by 3 bases; unmatched bases: 7. CDR3 residues: CASSIGLGREETQYF. CDR3 bases: TGTGCCAGTAGTATCGGACTAGGGAGAGAAGAGACCCAGTACTTC.

This chain joins TRBV19 and TRBJ1-1; D is uncertain. The CDR3 totals 13 residues. Germline assignment: CDR1 LNHDA and CDR2 SQIVND (reference sequence). V lost 5 bases, J lost 4 bases, and 11 bases lay in between. The chain's CDR3 is CASSLGRITEAFF. The CDR3 DNA is TGTGCCAGTAGTCTGGGGAGGATCACTGAAGCTTTCTTT. The full variable domain, rest sourced from reference TRBV19 and TRBJ1-1, is DGGITQSPKYLFRKEGQNVTLSCEQNLNHDAMYWYRQDPGQGLRLIYYSQIVNDFQKGDIAEGYSVSREKKESFPLTVTSAQKNPTAFYLCASSLGRITEAFFGQGTRLTVV.

This clone was observed a few times. The chain combines TRBV9 with TRBJ2-3; 7 bases agree with TRBD2. Trimming cost V 1 base and J 1 base; bases outside gene matches: 9. Germline V lookup: CDR1 SGDLS, CDR2 YYNGEE. This CDR3 is built from 17 residues. The CDR3, as DNA: TGTGCCAGCAGCGTAACCCTATCGGGGGGTGGCACAGATACGCAGTATTTT. Protein: CASSVTLSGGGTDTQYF.

The sample holds a few counts of this clone. This chain joins TRBV6-6 and TRBJ2-5, with 9 bases matching TRBD1. The germline V gene has CDR1 MNHNY and CDR2 SVGAGI (reference sequence). Germline trimming cut 6 bases from V and 5 bases from J; bases unmatched to any gene: 10. This CDR3 comprises 15 residues. CDR3 DNA: TGTGCCAGCAGGCGAACCGGGACAGGGTTGGAGACCCAGTACTTC. Protein: CASRRTGTGLETQYF.

This clone has just a few counts. This chain uses TRBV5-1 with TRBJ2-5, with D possibly matching TRBD2 (6 bases). CDR1 is SGHRS, CDR2 YFSETQ, per germline. CDR3 length equals 15 residues. With 4 bases removed from V and 2 bases from J, the gap between germline ends came to 15 bases. CDR3 sequence: CASSPRLAAQETQYF. CDR3 DNA sequence: TGCGCCAGCAGCCCTAGGTTAGCGGCACAAGAGACCCAGTACTTC. The variable domain in full, with the rest retrieved from reference TRBV5-1 and TRBJ2-5, is KAGVTQTPRYLIKTRGQQVTLSCSPISGHRSVSWYQQTPGQGLQFLFEYFSETQRNKGNFPGRFSGRQFSNSRSEMNVSTLELGDSALYLCASSPRLAAQETQYFGPGTRLLVL.

This clone was observed a handful of times. The chain recombines TRBV29-1 with TRBJ2-3; 7 bases fit TRBD2. This CDR3 comprises 18 residues. V lost 5 bases, J lost 2 bases, and 19 bases stayed unmatched. The germline V gene has CDR1 SQVTM and CDR2 ANQGSEA. The CDR3 DNA follows: TGCAGCGTTAAACGAGCGGGGCGAGGAACCCCAAACACAGATACGCAGTATTTT. This translates into CSVKRAGRGTPNTDTQYF.

The chain combines TRBV19 with TRBJ2-5; 9 nucleotides agree with TRBD2. The CDR3 is made up of 14 amino acids. J was trimmed by 9 bases and V by 9 bases; bases with no gene match: 14. CDR1 LNHDA and CDR2 SQIVND come from the germline V gene (reference sequence). The CDR3 nucleotides read TGTGCCAGCGCTCTTAGCGGGGGCCCAGGGGCCCAGTACTTC. It specifies CASALSGGPGAQYF.

The chain has TRBV9 and TRBJ2-5, with TRBD2 matching over 8 bases. V lost 4 bases and J lost 4; bases outside the gene matches: 3. Germline assignment: CDR1 SGDLS and CDR2 YYNGEE. The CDR3 totals 13 residues. The CDR3 bases are TGTGCCAGCAGCACAGCGGGAGCAGAGACCCAGTACTTC. Translated: CASSTAGAETQYF.

This clone was found many times. The chain is built from TRBV7-9 and TRBJ2-1; 7 bases line up with TRBD1. The germline CDR1 and CDR2 sequences are SEHNR and FQNEAQ (reference sequence). The junction had 6 bases not matched to a gene; V was cut back by 3 bases and J by 4 bases. This CDR3 region has 15 residues. CDR3 sequence: CASSLRQGKYNEQFF. The CDR3, as DNA: TGTGCCAGCAGCTTGAGACAGGGAAAATACAATGAGCAGTTCTTC.

In the case of this clone: At the DNA level, this CDR3 is encoded by other sequences in the same sample as well. J is TRBJ2-1 and V is TRBV5-1; 7 bases map to TRBD1. CDR1 is SGHRS and CDR2 is YFSETQ in the germline V gene. The CDR3 is 14 amino acids. Losses at the gene ends were 5 bases for V and 3 bases for J; bases not matched to a gene: 5. The CDR3 loop is CASSLQGSYNEQFF. CDR3 bases: TGCGCCAGCAGTTTACAGGGGAGCTACAATGAGCAGTTCTTC. Based on the CDR3 plus reference TRBV5-1 and TRBJ2-1, the full variable domain is KAGVTQTPRYLIKTRGQQVTLSCSPISGHRSVSWYQQTPGQGLQFLFEYFSETQRNKGNFPGRFSGRQFSNSRSEMNVSTLELGDSALYLCASSLQGSYNEQFFGPGTRLTVL.